What follows are 14 T cell receptor beta chains derived from one specimen sequenced in a study of Ad26.COV2.S vaccination and SARS-CoV-2 variants. This table comes from immunoSEQ multiplex PCR, and its TCRdb copy is limited to in-frame clones, with some not included. The sample includes more than 300,000 clones, around four fifths seen only once; the top ten take about 2.1%. The treatment denotes: around 19 received Ad26.COV2.S at low or high dose, single or two shots; about 5 received placebo; per-sample allocation not given. Specimens were obtained on day 63 following the first vaccine or placebo injection. Here the sequenced sample was peripheral blood, taken in a trial of Ad26.COV2.S vaccine versus placebo. These receptor sequences come from a person between 18 and 59 years old who received the Ad26.COV2.S COVID-19 vaccine or a placebo.

J is TRBJ1-5 and V is TRBV28; tentatively, D is TRBD1 (5 bases). The V end was cut by 5 bases, the J end by 6 bases, with 11 bases between. Germline assignment: CDR1 MDHEN and CDR2 SYDVKM. The CDR3 consists of 13 residues. Here the CDR3 DNA reads TGTGCCAGCAGTCCCGGGAGGGGTCAGCCCCAGCATTTT. Translating gives CASSPGRGQPQHF.

The V and J genes are TRBV5-6 and TRBJ1-5, with D uncertain. V was clipped by 4 bases and J by 3 bases, with 5 bases between them. This CDR3 region has 12 residues. Looked up from germline, CDR1 is SGHDT and CDR2 is YYEEEE. CDR3 protein: CASSRPNQPQHF. Written as DNA, the CDR3 is TGTGCCAGCAGCCGGCCCAATCAGCCCCAGCATTTT.

The rearrangement uses TRBV5-6 and TRBJ2-6, with D uncertain. This CDR3 spans 14 amino acids. Trimming removed 4 bases at V and 0 bases at J, with 5 bases between. Germline V CDR1 and CDR2: SGHDT, YYEEEE. The DNA of the CDR3 is TGTGCCAGCAGCAAGCCCTCTGGGGCCAACGTCCTGACTTTC. It specifies CASSKPSGANVLTF.

The chain joins TRBV28 to TRBJ1-4, with 8 positions matching TRBD1. Unmatched junction bases numbered 10, after V lost 6 bases and J lost 4 bases. The CDR3 has 16 amino acids. Per the germline V gene, CDR1 is MDHEN and CDR2 is SYDVKM. CDR3 in amino acids: CASSSQTGDFNEKLFF. CDR3 nucleotides: TGTGCCAGCAGCTCCCAGACAGGGGATTTTAATGAAAAACTGTTTTTT. Complete variable domain (other parts from reference TRBV28 and TRBJ1-4): DVKVTQSSRYLVKRTGEKVFLECVQDMDHENMFWYRQDPGLGLRLIYFSYDVKMKEKGDIPEGYSVSREKKERFSLILESASTNQTSMYLCASSSQTGDFNEKLFFGSGTQLSVL.

The chain is built from TRBV11-3 and TRBJ2-2; a weak D match, TRBD1 (5 bases). This CDR3 comprises 14 residues. V was cut by 4 bases and J by 1 base, with 7 bases left in between. Germline V gives CDR1 SGHNT, CDR2 YENEEA. The CDR3 sequence is CASSWGKNTGELFF. The CDR3 region has the DNA TGTGCCAGCAGCTGGGGCAAGAACACCGGGGAGCTGTTTTTT.

This chain uses TRBV7-2 with TRBJ1-6; D is possibly TRBD1 (5 bases). The CDR3 has 15 residues. The germline gives CDR1 SGHTA, CDR2 FQGNSA. Trimming removed 6 bases at V and 8 bases at J, with 17 bases between. The CDR3 bases are TGTGCCAGCAGTACCCAGGGACGTTCGGATTCACCCCTCCACTTT. This sequence encodes CASSTQGRSDSPLHF.

The CDR3 region is CASSLYKMDRGNSPLHF. The CDR3 coding sequence is TGTGCCAGCAGCTTATATAAAATGGACAGGGGGAATTCACCCCTCCACTTT. The genes are TRBV7-9 and TRBJ1-6; 10 bases fit TRBD1. Germline CDR1 SEHNR, CDR2 FQNEAQ (reference sequence). J was trimmed by 7 bases and V by 2 bases; bases with no gene match: 8. The CDR3 length is 17 residues.

The J gene is TRBJ1-1, the V gene TRBV2; unclear D gene. The CDR3 is made up of 11 amino acids. The ends were cut back, 2 bases at V and 3 bases at J, with 1 base in the middle. In germline, CDR1 is SNHLY, CDR2 FYNNEI. Here the CDR3 DNA reads TGTGCCAGCAGTGAATACACTGAAGCTTTCTTT. Translating gives CASSEYTEAFF.

There are a few counts of this clone. The chain combines TRBV9 with TRBJ2-7; D is uncertain. CDR3 length equals 14 residues. Germline values: CDR1 SGDLS, CDR2 YYNGEE. V shed 4 bases and J shed 3 bases, with 14 bases lying between them. DNA for the CDR3: TGTGCCAGCAGCTCTGGCGACACATACTACGAGCAGTACTTC. Translation: CASSSGDTYYEQYF.

The V gene is TRBV5-4, the J gene TRBJ1-2; 8 positions agree with TRBD1. Germline values: CDR1 SGHNT, CDR2 YYREEE (reference sequence). CDR3 length: 14 residues. The junction had 10 bases not matched to a gene; V was cut back by 4 bases and J by 8 bases. The CDR3 coding sequence is TGTGCCAGCAGCCGGCAGAGGGACAGGCCGGGCTACACCTTC. Protein product: CASSRQRDRPGYTF.

The chain is built from TRBV2 and TRBJ1-5, with TRBD1 matching 8 bases. Trimming cost V 3 bases and J 4 bases; bases outside gene matches: 5. Germline CDR1 is SNHLY and CDR2 is FYNNEI. The CDR3 length is 15 residues. The CDR3 protein is CASSEQGARNQPQHF. CDR3 coding DNA: TGTGCCAGCAGTGAGCAGGGGGCCAGGAATCAGCCCCAGCATTTT.

The chain recombines TRBV28 with TRBJ2-5; D tentatively reads TRBD1 or TRBD2 (7 bases each). Germline assignment: CDR1 MDHEN and CDR2 SYDVKM. This CDR3 has 14 residues. Between the trimmed V and J ends, which lost 3 bases and 5 bases, there was a span of 13 bases. The CDR3 protein is CASSFARGGETQYF. The DNA for the CDR3 is TGTGCCAGCAGTTTTGCCAGGGGGGGGGAGACCCAGTACTTC.

The chain combines TRBV9 with TRBJ2-1; 7 bases agree with TRBD1. The CDR3 consists of 18 residues. Unmatched junction bases numbered 15, after V lost 3 bases and J lost 3 bases. Per germline, CDR1 SGDLS and CDR2 YYNGEE. CDR3 DNA sequence: TGTGCCAGCAGCGGATCAGGGCCGGGACAGCCCTTCTACAATGAGCAGTTCTTC. Protein product: CASSGSGPGQPFYNEQFF.

The chain couples TRBV5-1 to TRBJ2-5, with a tentative D call TRBD2 (5 bases). This CDR3 has 13 residues. CDR1 is SGHRS, CDR2 YFSETQ, per germline. Trimming took off 3 bases at V and 4 bases at J, with 10 bases between the two ends. For the CDR3, the DNA is TGCGCCAGCAGCTCGGGAAGCGGAGAGACCCAGTACTTC. Translation: CASSSGSGETQYF.